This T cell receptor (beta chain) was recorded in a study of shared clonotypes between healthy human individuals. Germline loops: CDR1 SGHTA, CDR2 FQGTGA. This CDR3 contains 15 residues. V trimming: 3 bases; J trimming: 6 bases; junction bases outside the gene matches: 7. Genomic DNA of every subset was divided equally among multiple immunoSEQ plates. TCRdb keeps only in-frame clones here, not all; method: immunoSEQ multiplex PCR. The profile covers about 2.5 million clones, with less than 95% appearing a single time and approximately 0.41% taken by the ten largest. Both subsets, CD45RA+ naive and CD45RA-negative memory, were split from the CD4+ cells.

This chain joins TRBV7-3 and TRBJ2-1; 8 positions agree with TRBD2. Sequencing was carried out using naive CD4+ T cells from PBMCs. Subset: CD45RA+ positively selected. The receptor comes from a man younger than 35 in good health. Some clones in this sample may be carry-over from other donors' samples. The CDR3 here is CASSLAAGGFNEQFF. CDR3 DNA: TGTGCCAGCAGCTTGGCGGCGGGAGGTTTCAATGAGCAGTTCTTC.